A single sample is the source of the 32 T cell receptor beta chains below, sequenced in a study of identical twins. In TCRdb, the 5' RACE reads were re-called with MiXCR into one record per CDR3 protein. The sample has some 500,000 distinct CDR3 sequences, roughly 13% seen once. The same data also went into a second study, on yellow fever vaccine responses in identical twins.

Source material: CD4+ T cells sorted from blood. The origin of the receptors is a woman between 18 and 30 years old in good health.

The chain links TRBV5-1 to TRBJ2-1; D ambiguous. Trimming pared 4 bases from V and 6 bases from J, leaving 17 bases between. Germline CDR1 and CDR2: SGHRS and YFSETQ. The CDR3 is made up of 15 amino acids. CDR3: CASSLGGSASNEQFF. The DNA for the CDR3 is TGCGCCAGCAGCCTTGGTGGGTCGGCATCCAATGAGCAGTTCTTC. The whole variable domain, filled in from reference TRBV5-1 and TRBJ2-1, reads KAGVTQTPRYLIKTRGQQVTLSCSPISGHRSVSWYQQTPGQGLQFLFEYFSETQRNKGNFPGRFSGRQFSNSRSEMNVSTLELGDSALYLCASSLGGSASNEQFFGPGTRLTVL.

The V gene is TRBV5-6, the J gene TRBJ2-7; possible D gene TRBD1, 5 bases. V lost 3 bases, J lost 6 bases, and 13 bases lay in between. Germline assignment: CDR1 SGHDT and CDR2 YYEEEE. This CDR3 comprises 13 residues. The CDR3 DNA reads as TGTGCCAGCAGCTCGGCCCTGGGGCGCGAGCAGTACTTC. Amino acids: CASSSALGREQYF. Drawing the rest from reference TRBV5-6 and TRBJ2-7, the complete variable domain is DAGVTQSPTHLIKTRGQQVTLRCSPKSGHDTVSWYQQALGQGPQFIFQYYEEEERQRGNFPDRFSGHQFPNYSSELNVNALLLGDSALYLCASSSALGREQYFGPGTRLTVT.

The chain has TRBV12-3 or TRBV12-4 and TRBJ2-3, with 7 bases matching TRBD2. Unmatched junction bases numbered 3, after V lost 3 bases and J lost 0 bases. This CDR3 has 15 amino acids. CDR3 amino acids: CASSFMRESTDTQYF. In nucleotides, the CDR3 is TGTGCCAGCAGTTTTATGCGGGAGAGCACAGATACGCAGTATTTT.

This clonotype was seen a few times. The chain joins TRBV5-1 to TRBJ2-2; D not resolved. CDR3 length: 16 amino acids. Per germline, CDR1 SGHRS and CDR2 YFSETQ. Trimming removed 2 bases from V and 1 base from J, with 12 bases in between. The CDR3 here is CASSLGVSQNTGELFF. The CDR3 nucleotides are TGCGCCAGCAGCTTAGGAGTATCCCAGAACACCGGGGAGCTGTTTTTT.

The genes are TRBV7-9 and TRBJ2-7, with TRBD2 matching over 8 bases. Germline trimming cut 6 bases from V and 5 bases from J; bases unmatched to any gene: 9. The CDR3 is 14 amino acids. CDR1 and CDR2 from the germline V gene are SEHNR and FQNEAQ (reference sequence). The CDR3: CASRESGRGDEQYF. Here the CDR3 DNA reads TGTGCCAGCAGAGAGAGCGGGAGAGGCGACGAGCAGTACTTC.

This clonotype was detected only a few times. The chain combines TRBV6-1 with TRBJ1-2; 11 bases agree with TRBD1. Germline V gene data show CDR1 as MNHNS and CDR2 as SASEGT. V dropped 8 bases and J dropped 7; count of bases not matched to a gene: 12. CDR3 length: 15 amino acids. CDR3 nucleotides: TGTGCCAGCCGGCCCCGGACAGGGGGCTATAGTGGCTACACCTTC. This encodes CASRPRTGGYSGYTF.

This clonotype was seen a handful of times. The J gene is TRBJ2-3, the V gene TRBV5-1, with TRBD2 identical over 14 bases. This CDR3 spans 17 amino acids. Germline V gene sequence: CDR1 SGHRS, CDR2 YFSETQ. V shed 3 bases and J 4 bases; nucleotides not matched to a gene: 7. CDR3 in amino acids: CASSSGLAGAGPDTQYF. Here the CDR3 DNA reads TGCGCCAGCAGCTCGGGACTAGCGGGAGCGGGCCCAGATACGCAGTATTTT.

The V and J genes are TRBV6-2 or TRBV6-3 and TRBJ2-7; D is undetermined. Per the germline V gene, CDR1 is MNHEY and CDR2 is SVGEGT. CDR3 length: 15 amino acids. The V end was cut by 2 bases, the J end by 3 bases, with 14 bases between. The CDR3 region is CASSYRAATVYEQYF. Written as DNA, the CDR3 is TGTGCCAGCAGTTACAGGGCAGCAACTGTCTACGAGCAGTACTTC.

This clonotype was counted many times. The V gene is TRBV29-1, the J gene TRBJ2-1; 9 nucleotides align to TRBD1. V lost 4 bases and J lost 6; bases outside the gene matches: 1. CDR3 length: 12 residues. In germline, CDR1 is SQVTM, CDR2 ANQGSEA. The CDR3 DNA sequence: TGCAGCGTTGTGGACAGGGGCAATGAGCAGTTCTTC. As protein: CSVVDRGNEQFF.

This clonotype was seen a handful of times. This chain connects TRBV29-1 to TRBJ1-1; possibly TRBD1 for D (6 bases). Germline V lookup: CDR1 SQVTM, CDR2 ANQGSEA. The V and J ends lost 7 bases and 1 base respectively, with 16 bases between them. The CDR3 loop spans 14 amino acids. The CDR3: CSGKTGTTNTEAFF. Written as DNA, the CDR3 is TGCAGCGGGAAGACCGGGACAACGAACACTGAAGCTTTCTTT. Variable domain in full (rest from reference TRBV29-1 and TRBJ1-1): SAVISQKPSRDICQRGTSLTIQCQVDSQVTMMFWYRQQPGQSLTLIATANQGSEATYESGFVIDKFPISRPNLTFSTLTVSNMSPEDSSIYLCSGKTGTTNTEAFFGQGTRLTVV.

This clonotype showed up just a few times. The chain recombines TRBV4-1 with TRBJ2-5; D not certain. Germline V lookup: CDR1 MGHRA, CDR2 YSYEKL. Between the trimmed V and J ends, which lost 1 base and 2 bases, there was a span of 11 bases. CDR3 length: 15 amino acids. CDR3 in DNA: TGCGCCAGCAGCCAAGGATGGGGATTGCAAGAGACCCAGTACTTC. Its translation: CASSQGWGLQETQYF.

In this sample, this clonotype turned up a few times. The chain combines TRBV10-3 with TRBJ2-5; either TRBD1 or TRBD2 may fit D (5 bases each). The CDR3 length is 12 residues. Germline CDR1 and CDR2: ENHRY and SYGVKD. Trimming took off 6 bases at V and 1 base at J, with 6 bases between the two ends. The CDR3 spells CAISGTQETQYF. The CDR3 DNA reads TGTGCCATCAGCGGGACCCAAGAGACCCAGTACTTC.

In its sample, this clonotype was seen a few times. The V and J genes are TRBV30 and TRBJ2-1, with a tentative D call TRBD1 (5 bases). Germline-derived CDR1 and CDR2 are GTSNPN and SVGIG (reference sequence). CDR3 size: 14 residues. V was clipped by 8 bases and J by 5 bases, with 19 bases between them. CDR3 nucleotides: TGTGCCCAACGATCAGGGAATTCCCACAATGAGCAGTTCTTC. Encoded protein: CAQRSGNSHNEQFF.

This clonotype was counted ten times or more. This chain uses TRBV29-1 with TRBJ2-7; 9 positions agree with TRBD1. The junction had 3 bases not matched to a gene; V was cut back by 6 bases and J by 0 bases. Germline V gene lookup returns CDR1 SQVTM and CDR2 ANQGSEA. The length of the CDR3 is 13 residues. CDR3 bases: TGCAGCGTCGTGACAGGGGGCTCCTACGAGCAGTACTTC. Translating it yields CSVVTGGSYEQYF.

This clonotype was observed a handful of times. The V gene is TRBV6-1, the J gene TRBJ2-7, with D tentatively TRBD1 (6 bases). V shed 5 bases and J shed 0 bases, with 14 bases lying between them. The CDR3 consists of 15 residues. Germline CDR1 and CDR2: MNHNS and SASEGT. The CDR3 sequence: CASSRDRRSSYEQYF. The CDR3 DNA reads TGTGCCAGCAGTCGAGACAGGCGAAGCTCCTACGAGCAGTACTTC.

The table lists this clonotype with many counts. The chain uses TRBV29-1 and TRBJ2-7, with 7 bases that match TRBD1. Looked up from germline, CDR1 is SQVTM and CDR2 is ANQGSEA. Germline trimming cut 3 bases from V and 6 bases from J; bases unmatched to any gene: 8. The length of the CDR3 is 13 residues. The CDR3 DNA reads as TGCAGCGTTGATAGGGGGCTAAGTGGCGAGCAGTACTTC. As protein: CSVDRGLSGEQYF.

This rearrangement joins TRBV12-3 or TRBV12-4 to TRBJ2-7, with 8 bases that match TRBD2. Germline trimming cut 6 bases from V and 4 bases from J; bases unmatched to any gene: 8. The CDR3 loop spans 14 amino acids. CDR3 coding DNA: TGTGCCAGCAGGGCCCGGGGGGGCGGGTACGAGCAGTACTTC. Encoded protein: CASRARGGGYEQYF.

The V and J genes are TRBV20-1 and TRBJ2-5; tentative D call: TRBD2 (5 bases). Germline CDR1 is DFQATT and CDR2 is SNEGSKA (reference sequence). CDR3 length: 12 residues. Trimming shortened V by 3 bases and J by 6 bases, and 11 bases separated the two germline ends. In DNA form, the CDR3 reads TGCAGTGCTAGGTGGGAGACGCAGACCCAGTACTTC. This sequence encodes CSARWETQTQYF.

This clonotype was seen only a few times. CDR3 in DNA: TGTGCCAGCAGAGGGGACAACTCCTACAATGAGCAGTTCTTC. Translation gives CASRGDNSYNEQFF. The chain is built from TRBV28 and TRBJ2-1; D is possibly TRBD1 (6 bases). V was pared by 6 bases and J by 0 bases, with 9 bases between. Germline-derived CDR1 and CDR2 are MDHEN and SYDVKM. The CDR3 runs to 14 residues.

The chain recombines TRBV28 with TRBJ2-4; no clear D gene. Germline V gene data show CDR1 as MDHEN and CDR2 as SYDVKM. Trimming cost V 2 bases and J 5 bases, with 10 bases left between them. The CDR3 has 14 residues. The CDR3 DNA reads TGTGCCAGCAGTTTAGTGGCACACGAAAACATTCAGTACTTC. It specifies CASSLVAHENIQYF. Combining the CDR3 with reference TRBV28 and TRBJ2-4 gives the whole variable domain DVKVTQSSRYLVKRTGEKVFLECVQDMDHENMFWYRQDPGLGLRLIYFSYDVKMKEKGDIPEGYSVSREKKERFSLILESASTNQTSMYLCASSLVAHENIQYFGAGTRLSVL.

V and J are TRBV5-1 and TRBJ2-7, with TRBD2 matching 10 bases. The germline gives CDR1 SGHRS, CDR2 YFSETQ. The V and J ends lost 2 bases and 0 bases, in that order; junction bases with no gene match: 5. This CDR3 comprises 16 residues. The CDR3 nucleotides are TGCGCCAGCAGCTTTGGGGCTAGCGGGAGCTCCTACGAGCAGTACTTC. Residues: CASSFGASGSSYEQYF.

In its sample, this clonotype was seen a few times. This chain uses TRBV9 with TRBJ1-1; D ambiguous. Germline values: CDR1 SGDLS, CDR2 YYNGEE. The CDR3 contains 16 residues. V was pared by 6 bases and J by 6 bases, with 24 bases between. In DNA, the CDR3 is TGTGCCAGCACCGCCTTTCAGGAGGGCCGAACGGCTGAAGCTTTCTTT. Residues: CASTAFQEGRTAEAFF.

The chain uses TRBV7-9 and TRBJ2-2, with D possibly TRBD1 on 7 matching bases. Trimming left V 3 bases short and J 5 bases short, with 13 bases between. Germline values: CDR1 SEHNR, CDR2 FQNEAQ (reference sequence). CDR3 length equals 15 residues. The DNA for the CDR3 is TGTGCCAGCAGCTTGGCGACAGGGAGGACCGGGGAGCTGTTTTTT. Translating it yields CASSLATGRTGELFF.

The CDR3 DNA sequence: TGTGCCAGCAGCAAAGACGGGAACAATGAGCAGTTCTTC. Amino acid sequence: CASSKDGNNEQFF. The rearrangement joins TRBV21-1 to TRBJ2-1; TRBD1, the D gene given by the table, was not confirmed from the DNA. TRBV21-1 is a pseudogene locus. The CDR3 spans 13 residues.

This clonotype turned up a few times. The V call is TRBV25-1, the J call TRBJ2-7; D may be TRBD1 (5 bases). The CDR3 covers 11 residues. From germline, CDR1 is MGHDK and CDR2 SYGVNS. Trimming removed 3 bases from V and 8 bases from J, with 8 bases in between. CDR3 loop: CASSEGPKQYF. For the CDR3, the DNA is TGTGCCAGCAGTGAGGGGCCGAAGCAGTACTTC.

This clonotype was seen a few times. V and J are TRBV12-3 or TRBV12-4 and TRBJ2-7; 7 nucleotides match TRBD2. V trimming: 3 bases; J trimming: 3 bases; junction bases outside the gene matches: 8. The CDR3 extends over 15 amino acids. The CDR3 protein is CASSFVGGSVYEQYF. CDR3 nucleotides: TGTGCCAGCAGTTTCGTCGGGGGGTCAGTCTACGAGCAGTACTTC.

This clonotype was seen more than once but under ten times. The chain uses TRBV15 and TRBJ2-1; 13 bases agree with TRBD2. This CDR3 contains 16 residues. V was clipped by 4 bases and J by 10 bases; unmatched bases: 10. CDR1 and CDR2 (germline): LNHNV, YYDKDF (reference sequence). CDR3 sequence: CATSTRLAGGQAEQFF. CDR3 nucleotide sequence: TGTGCCACCAGCACCCGACTAGCGGGGGGCCAGGCCGAGCAGTTCTTC.

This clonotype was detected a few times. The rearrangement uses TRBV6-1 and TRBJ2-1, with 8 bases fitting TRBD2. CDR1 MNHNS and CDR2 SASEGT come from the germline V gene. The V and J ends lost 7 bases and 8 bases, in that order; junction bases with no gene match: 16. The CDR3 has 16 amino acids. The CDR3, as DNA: TGTGCCAGCACCCCGGGAGGGGTGGTAATTAAGGATGAGCAGTTCTTC. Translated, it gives CASTPGGVVIKDEQFF.

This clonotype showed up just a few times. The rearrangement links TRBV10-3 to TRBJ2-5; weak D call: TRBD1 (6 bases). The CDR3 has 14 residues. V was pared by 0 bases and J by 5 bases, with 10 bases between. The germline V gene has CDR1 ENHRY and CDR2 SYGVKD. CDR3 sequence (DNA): TGTGCCATCAGTGAGTCGACAGGTCTGGAGACCCAGTACTTC. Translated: CAISESTGLETQYF.

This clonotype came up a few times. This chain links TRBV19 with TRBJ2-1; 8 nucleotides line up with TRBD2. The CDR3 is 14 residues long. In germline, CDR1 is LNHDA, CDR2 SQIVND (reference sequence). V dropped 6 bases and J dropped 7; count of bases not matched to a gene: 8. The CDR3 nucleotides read TGTGCCAGTAGAAACGGCGGGAGGTTGAATGAGCAGTTCTTC. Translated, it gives CASRNGGRLNEQFF.

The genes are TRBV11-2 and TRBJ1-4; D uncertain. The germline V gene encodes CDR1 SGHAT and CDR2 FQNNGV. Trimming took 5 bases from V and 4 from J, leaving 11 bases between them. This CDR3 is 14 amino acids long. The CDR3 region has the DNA TGTGCCAGCAGCCGGGCAGGACTTAATGAAAAACTGTTTTTT. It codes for CASSRAGLNEKLFF.

CDR3 coding DNA: TGTGCCAGCAGCCAATATGCCGCAGGGACAGCCTACGAGCAGTACTTC. Amino acid sequence: CASSQYAAGTAYEQYF. The rearrangement links TRBV3-1 to TRBJ2-7, with 7 bases fitting TRBD1. J gave up 2 bases and V 2 bases, and 9 bases lay outside the gene matches. CDR1 is LGHDT, CDR2 YNNKEL, per germline (reference sequence). This CDR3 comprises 16 residues.